The 28 T cell receptor beta chains listed next were all sequenced from one sample in a study of cytomegalovirus exposure and HLA in healthy donors. Researchers ran the PCR with 60 Vbeta and 13 Jbeta primers. The data were produced by immunoSEQ multiplex PCR, yet TCRdb's version contains in-frame clones alone and is incomplete. The sample lists 81,000 or so clones, less than 65% occurring once. The sample was PBMCs. The source is a woman under 40 in good health and CMV-seropositive.

V usage is TRBV2 and J usage is TRBJ2-7; weak D call: TRBD2 (6 bases). This CDR3 has 13 amino acids. V was pared by 6 bases and J by 5 bases, with 14 bases between. CDR1 is SNHLY, CDR2 FYNNEI, per germline. In DNA form, the CDR3 reads TGTGCCAGCAGGGACTACATGCGCAACGAGCAGTACTTC. It specifies CASRDYMRNEQYF.

The chain combines TRBV7-3 with TRBJ2-1, with TRBD2 matching over 10 bases. Losses at the gene ends were 5 bases for V and 3 bases for J; bases not matched to a gene: 4. Per the germline V gene, CDR1 is SGHTA and CDR2 is FQGTGA. This CDR3 spans 15 amino acids. In nucleotides, the CDR3 is TGTGCCAGCAGCCTAAGGACTAGCGGCTACAATGAGCAGTTCTTC. It encodes CASSLRTSGYNEQFF. The variable domain in full, with the rest retrieved from reference TRBV7-3 and TRBJ2-1, is GAGVSQTPSNKVTEKGKYVELRCDPISGHTALYWYRQSLGQGPEFLIYFQGTGAADDSGLPNDRFFAVRPEGSVSTLKIQRTERGDSAVYLCASSLRTSGYNEQFFGPGTRLTVL.

The CDR3 coding sequence is TGTGCCAGCAGTTCTCGGGTCACTGAAGCTTTCTTT. It translates to CASSSRVTEAFF. The rearrangement uses TRBV6-1 and TRBJ1-1; D uncertain. Deletions cut 5 bases from V and 4 bases from J, with 8 bases between. The CDR3 covers 12 residues. Germline V gene data show CDR1 as MNHNS and CDR2 as SASEGT.

The table lists this clone with a few counts. The V call is TRBV7-9, the J call TRBJ2-7, with a tentative D call TRBD1 (6 bases). The germline CDR1 and CDR2 sequences are SEHNR and FQNEAQ (reference sequence). Deletions cut 2 bases from V and 2 bases from J, with 10 bases between. This CDR3 is built from 14 residues. DNA of the CDR3: TGTGCCAGCAGCTTACCCAGGGGTCCCTACGAGCAGTACTTC. Amino acids: CASSLPRGPYEQYF.

This chain links TRBV30 with TRBJ2-6; 9 bases fit TRBD1. J gave up 0 bases and V 6 bases, and 9 bases lay outside the gene matches. This CDR3 is 17 amino acids long. Germline values: CDR1 GTSNPN, CDR2 SVGIG (reference sequence). The DNA of the CDR3 is TGTGCCTGCAACCGGGACAGGGCCCGCTCTGGGGCCAACGTCCTGACTTTC. It specifies CACNRDRARSGANVLTF.

This clone was counted a few times. The chain joins TRBV29-1 to TRBJ1-1, with 8 nucleotides matching TRBD1. From germline, CDR1 is SQVTM and CDR2 ANQGSEA. Trimming cost V 6 bases and J 4 bases; bases outside gene matches: 7. The CDR3 totals 13 residues. CDR3 in amino acids: CSVGTGGSTEAFF. CDR3 bases: TGCAGCGTGGGGACAGGAGGCAGCACTGAAGCTTTCTTT.

V usage is TRBV6-1 and J usage is TRBJ1-2; D may be TRBD1 (5 bases). Deletions cut 4 bases from V and 1 base from J, with 7 bases between. The CDR3 has 13 amino acids. Germline CDR1 MNHNS, CDR2 SASEGT. The CDR3 spells CASSADNNYGYTF. For the CDR3, the DNA is TGTGCCAGCAGTGCGGACAATAACTATGGCTACACCTTC.

This chain links TRBV20-1 with TRBJ1-2; D not resolved. Germline V gene data show CDR1 as DFQATT and CDR2 as SNEGSKA (reference sequence). V gave up 4 bases and J gave up 8 bases, with 11 bases separating them. This CDR3 is built from 11 residues. CDR3 amino acids: CSATWAGGYTF. The CDR3, as DNA: TGCAGTGCTACCTGGGCCGGAGGCTACACCTTC.

The chain is built from TRBV7-9 and TRBJ1-5, with 7 bases aligning to TRBD1. With 5 bases clipped from V and 7 bases from J, the junction kept 11 bases outside the gene matches. CDR1 and CDR2 from the germline V gene are SEHNR and FQNEAQ (reference sequence). The CDR3 runs to 15 residues. CDR3 in DNA: TGTGCCAGCAGCGCAACAGGGGTGGGATGGCAGCCCCAGCATTTT. Translating it yields CASSATGVGWQPQHF.

The chain employs TRBV25-1 and TRBJ2-2; TRBD1 agrees at 8 bases. The V gene's germline CDR1 is MGHDK and CDR2 SYGVNS. V dropped 2 bases and J dropped 3; count of bases not matched to a gene: 5. This CDR3 has 16 amino acids. The CDR3 region is CASSEPPGQDTGELFF. DNA for the CDR3: TGTGCCAGCAGTGAACCCCCGGGACAGGACACCGGGGAGCTGTTTTTT.

The rearrangement uses TRBV11-2 and TRBJ2-7; 11 nucleotides align to TRBD2. V lost 5 bases, J lost 6 bases, and 15 bases stayed unmatched. Germline assignment: CDR1 SGHAT and CDR2 FQNNGV. The CDR3 totals 17 residues. CDR3: CASSLLTTSGASLEQYF. As DNA, the CDR3 is TGTGCCAGCAGCCTCCTAACGACTAGCGGGGCTTCCCTCGAGCAGTACTTC.

The V and J genes are TRBV5-1 and TRBJ2-4; 8 bases match TRBD1. The CDR3 has 15 residues. The trim removed 4 bases at V and 8 bases at J, leaving 11 bases unmatched. Per germline, CDR1 SGHRS and CDR2 YFSETQ. The CDR3 loop is CASSNPQGALYIQYF. In DNA, the CDR3 is TGCGCCAGCAGCAACCCTCAGGGGGCCCTCTACATTCAGTACTTC.

This chain joins TRBV11-3 and TRBJ2-3; TRBD2 aligns across 12 bases. Germline V gene sequence: CDR1 SGHNT, CDR2 YENEEA. V shed 0 bases and J 7 bases; nucleotides not matched to a gene: 11. The CDR3 is 18 residues long. CDR3 region: CASSLEQTSGGPSYTQYF. The CDR3 coding sequence is TGTGCCAGCAGCTTAGAGCAGACTAGCGGGGGCCCCTCCTATACGCAGTATTTT.

This rearrangement joins TRBV7-3 to TRBJ1-1, with D uncertain. CDR1 is SGHTA and CDR2 is FQGTGA in the germline V gene. Between the trimmed V and J ends, which lost 3 bases and 0 bases, there was a span of 5 bases. The CDR3 totals 13 residues. The CDR3 reads CASSFRMNTEAFF. CDR3 DNA sequence: TGTGCCAGCAGCTTTAGAATGAACACTGAAGCTTTCTTT.

This clone was seen only once. V is TRBV6-1 and J is TRBJ2-7; 10 bases are a match to TRBD2. CDR3 length: 13 amino acids. Trimming at V came to 11 bases and at J to 2 bases, leaving 6 bases not matched to a gene. Looked up from germline, CDR1 is MNHNS and CDR2 is SASEGT. CDR3 protein: CAGGLATTYEQYF. CDR3 DNA sequence: TGTGCCGGGGGACTAGCGACAACCTACGAGCAGTACTTC.

This clone was counted a few times. This chain links TRBV27 with TRBJ2-5; TRBD2 matches 14 bases. CDR1 and CDR2 from the germline V gene are MNHEY and SMNVEV (reference sequence). Unmatched junction bases numbered 8, after V lost 6 bases and J lost 5 bases. This CDR3 comprises 16 residues. CDR3 sequence (DNA): TGTGCCAGCAGACGAAAGGGACTAGCGGGGGTGGAGACCCAGTACTTC. Protein sequence: CASRRKGLAGVETQYF.

This clone was seen a handful of times. The chain's CDR3 is CASSPDRLHEKLFF. Written as DNA, the CDR3 is TGCGCCAGCAGCCCTGACAGACTCCATGAAAAACTGTTTTTT. The V gene is TRBV4-1, the J gene TRBJ1-4; D may be TRBD1 (5 bases). This CDR3 spans 14 amino acids. The germline gives CDR1 MGHRA, CDR2 YSYEKL. Trimming left V 4 bases short and J 6 bases short, with 12 bases between.

The rearrangement uses TRBV10-3 and TRBJ2-1; the match to TRBD2 covers 8 bases. Germline V gives CDR1 ENHRY, CDR2 SYGVKD. The CDR3 runs to 18 residues. The junction had 13 bases not matched to a gene; V was cut back by 4 bases and J by 2 bases. The CDR3 nucleotides read TGTGCCATCAGTGGGTATTTTGCCGGGGGGGGTCCCTACAATGAGCAGTTCTTC. It specifies CAISGYFAGGGPYNEQFF.

The chain is built from TRBV11-2 and TRBJ2-7; D is perhaps TRBD1 (6 bases). CDR1 SGHAT and CDR2 FQNNGV come from the germline V gene. The CDR3 is made up of 16 amino acids. The V gene lost 5 bases and the J gene lost 3 bases, with 20 bases spanning the gap. CDR3 protein: CASSTLQGRRYYEQYF. As DNA, the CDR3 is TGTGCCAGCAGCACTTTACAGGGAAGGCGCTACTACGAGCAGTACTTC.

V usage is TRBV10-3 and J usage is TRBJ1-5; tentatively, D is TRBD1 (6 bases). Germline V lookup: CDR1 ENHRY, CDR2 SYGVKD. Trimming took 4 bases from V and 1 from J, leaving 23 bases between them. The CDR3 has 19 residues. CDR3 region: CAISGNPTGGRGSNQPQHF. Written as DNA, the CDR3 is TGTGCCATCAGTGGAAACCCGACAGGCGGCCGGGGAAGCAATCAGCCCCAGCATTTT.

This clone appeared once. The chain is built from TRBV7-6 and TRBJ2-3; 10 bases agree with TRBD1. V was clipped by 3 bases and J by 0 bases; unmatched bases: 15. The CDR3 spans 20 residues. The germline V gene has CDR1 SGHVS and CDR2 FNYEAQ. The DNA of the CDR3 is TGTGCCAGCAGCTTTCGCGACCACATCCCGGGACAGGGGAGCACAGATACGCAGTATTTT. Translating it yields CASSFRDHIPGQGSTDTQYF.

The V gene is TRBV5-4, the J gene TRBJ1-1; TRBD1 aligns across 10 bases. Germline CDR1 reads SGHNT; CDR2 reads YYREEE (reference sequence). J was trimmed by 11 bases and V by 0 bases; bases with no gene match: 4. The CDR3 length is 13 residues. The CDR3 DNA is TGTGCCAGCAGCTTGGGGGACAGGGGTGGTGCTTTCTTT. Residues: CASSLGDRGGAFF.

This clone is large (0.1 to 1%) within its sample. The same CDR3 arises from other DNA sequences in this sample as well. The J gene is TRBJ1-2, the V gene TRBV29-1, with D maybe TRBD1 (5 bases). Germline V gene sequence: CDR1 SQVTM, CDR2 ANQGSEA. Deletions cut 0 bases from V and 8 bases from J, with 13 bases between. The CDR3 sequence is 13 residues long. The CDR3 region is CSVEDQGGYGYTF. The CDR3 coding sequence is TGCAGCGTTGAAGATCAGGGAGGATACGGCTACACCTTC. Variable domain in full (rest from reference TRBV29-1 and TRBJ1-2): SAVISQKPSRDICQRGTSLTIQCQVDSQVTMMFWYRQQPGQSLTLIATANQGSEATYESGFVIDKFPISRPNLTFSTLTVSNMSPEDSSIYLCSVEDQGGYGYTFGSGTRLTVV.

The chain is built from TRBV5-6 and TRBJ1-4, with 8 bases lining up with TRBD1. The CDR3 length is 16 residues. V shed 2 bases and J 7 bases; nucleotides not matched to a gene: 10. In germline, CDR1 is SGHDT, CDR2 YYEEEE. The CDR3 DNA reads as TGTGCCAGCAGCTTAGTTCTCGGGACAGGAGGTGAAAAACTGTTTTTT. As protein: CASSLVLGTGGEKLFF.

The chain has TRBV29-1 and TRBJ2-5; D perhaps matches TRBD2 (5 bases). The germline gives CDR1 SQVTM, CDR2 ANQGSEA. This CDR3 contains 12 residues. Trimming took off 6 bases at V and 2 bases at J, with 10 bases between the two ends. CDR3 DNA sequence: TGCAGCGTAAGGGAGTTACAAGAGACCCAGTACTTC. It specifies CSVRELQETQYF.

J is TRBJ1-3 and V is TRBV29-1; D not resolved. The CDR3 has 14 residues. The germline V and J ends were trimmed by 4 bases and 4 bases, with 14 bases remaining between them. Germline assignment: CDR1 SQVTM and CDR2 ANQGSEA. The CDR3 nucleotides read TGCAGCGTTGGACAACAAGCTGTAGGAAACACCATATATTTT. Translating gives CSVGQQAVGNTIYF.

This clone was seen a handful of times. The chain is built from TRBV13 and TRBJ1-3, with D maybe TRBD1 (6 bases). The CDR3 contains 14 residues. Trimming took 4 bases from V and 2 from J, leaving 9 bases between them. Germline CDR1 and CDR2: PRHDT and FYEKMQ (reference sequence). CDR3 sequence (DNA): TGTGCCAGCAGCTCCGGACAGACTGGAAACACCATATATTTT. Encoded protein: CASSSGQTGNTIYF.

This chain links TRBV6-8 with TRBJ2-5, with TRBD1 identical over 7 bases. The J call may be incorrect, as the DNA end agrees better with TRBJ2-7. In germline, CDR1 is MNHGY, CDR2 SAAAGT. The CDR3 runs to 14 residues. The CDR3: CASSPGQELGEQYF. The DNA for the CDR3 is TGTGCCAGCAGCCCAGGACAGGAGCTAGGCGAGCAGTACTTC.